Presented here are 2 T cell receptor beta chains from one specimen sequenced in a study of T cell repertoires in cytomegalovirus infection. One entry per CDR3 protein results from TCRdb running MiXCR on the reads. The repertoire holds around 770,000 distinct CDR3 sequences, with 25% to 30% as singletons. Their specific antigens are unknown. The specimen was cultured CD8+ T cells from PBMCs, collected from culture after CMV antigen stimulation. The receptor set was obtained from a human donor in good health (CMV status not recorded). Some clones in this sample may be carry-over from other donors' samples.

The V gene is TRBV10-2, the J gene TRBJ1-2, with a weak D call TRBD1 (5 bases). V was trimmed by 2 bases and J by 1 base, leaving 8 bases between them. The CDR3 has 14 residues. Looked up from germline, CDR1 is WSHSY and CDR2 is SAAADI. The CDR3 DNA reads TGCGCCAGCAGTGAGGGGGGAGTTAACTATGGCTACACCTTC. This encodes CASSEGGVNYGYTF.

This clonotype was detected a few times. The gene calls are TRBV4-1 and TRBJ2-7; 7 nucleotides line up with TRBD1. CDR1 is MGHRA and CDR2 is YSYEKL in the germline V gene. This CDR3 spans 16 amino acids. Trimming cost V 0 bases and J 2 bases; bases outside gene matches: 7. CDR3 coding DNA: TGCGCCAGCAGCCAAGATGTTACAGGGGAGACCTACGAGCAGTACTTC. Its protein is CASSQDVTGETYEQYF.